A single sample is the source of the 27 T cell receptor beta chains below, sequenced in a study of blood T cell repertoires in COVID-19. Measured with immunoSEQ multiplex PCR; TCRdb has only the in-frame clones, and not every one. Among fewer than 200,000 clones, roughly 81% were seen once, and the ten largest hold under 3.5%. The sequenced material came from peripheral blood. These receptor sequences come from an elderly woman with COVID-19, enrolled during active disease.

The chain couples TRBV7-8 to TRBJ2-7, with 8 positions matching TRBD1. This CDR3 is 14 amino acids long. V gave up 5 bases and J gave up 3 bases; unmatched junction bases: 6. The germline V gene has CDR1 SGHVS and CDR2 FQNEAQ. CDR3 region: CASSRGDRNYEQYF. CDR3 in DNA: TGTGCCAGCAGCCGAGGGGACAGGAACTACGAGCAGTACTTC.

The chain recombines TRBV28 with TRBJ2-7, with D unresolved. This CDR3 has 13 amino acids. Germline V gene sequence: CDR1 MDHEN, CDR2 SYDVKM. The V end lost 2 bases, the J end lost 1 base, and 6 bases lay between the germline ends. CDR3 loop: CASSLLVSYEQYF. The DNA of the CDR3 is TGTGCCAGCAGTTTACTAGTTTCCTACGAGCAGTACTTC.

The CDR3 reads CASSLDRGIGTEAFF. CDR3 nucleotide sequence: TGTGCCAGCAGCCTTGACAGGGGGATAGGCACTGAAGCTTTCTTT. J is TRBJ1-1 and V is TRBV3-1 (or the pseudogene TRBV3-2), with TRBD1 matching over 9 bases. The trim removed 4 bases at V and 4 bases at J, leaving 7 bases unmatched. The germline CDR1 and CDR2 sequences are LGHDT and YNNKEL (reference sequence). This CDR3 has 15 residues.

The rearrangement links TRBV10-3 to TRBJ2-5; the match to TRBD1 covers 9 bases. Germline V gene lookup returns CDR1 ENHRY and CDR2 SYGVKD. The CDR3 is 17 amino acids. The V and J ends lost 6 bases and 3 bases, in that order; junction bases with no gene match: 14. The CDR3 nucleotides read TGTGCCATCAGGGAACACATTTTTGGACAGGGGAAAGAGACCCAGTACTTC. Its translation is CAIREHIFGQGKETQYF.

The chain recombines TRBV30 with TRBJ1-1; D perhaps matches TRBD1 (5 bases). CDR1 and CDR2 (germline): GTSNPN, SVGIG (reference sequence). V lost 3 bases to trimming and J lost 5 bases, with 13 bases between them. The CDR3 is made up of 13 amino acids. This CDR3 reads CAWRGTGTTEAFF. CDR3 coding DNA: TGTGCCTGGAGGGGAACAGGAACGACTGAAGCTTTCTTT.

The rearrangement links TRBV3-1 (or the pseudogene TRBV3-2) to TRBJ2-1; 11 bases map to TRBD2. V lost 4 bases, J lost 10 bases, and 6 bases stayed unmatched. Germline-derived CDR1 and CDR2 are LGHDT and YNNKEL (reference sequence). This CDR3 comprises 14 residues. This CDR3 is CASSPLAGGREQFF. The CDR3 bases are TGTGCCAGCAGCCCTCTAGCGGGGGGCCGGGAGCAGTTCTTC.

This chain links TRBV5-1 with TRBJ2-7, with 7 nucleotides matching TRBD2. This CDR3 spans 16 amino acids. Germline V lookup: CDR1 SGHRS, CDR2 YFSETQ. Trimming at V came to 0 bases and at J to 1 base, leaving 7 bases not matched to a gene. The CDR3 coding sequence is TGCGCCAGCAGCTTGGGAAGTCTAGCGGAATCCTACGAGCAGTACTTC. Its translation is CASSLGSLAESYEQYF.

V and J are TRBV19 and TRBJ2-1, with D unclear. The V gene lost 6 bases and the J gene lost 8 bases, with 17 bases spanning the gap. This CDR3 region has 14 residues. Germline CDR1 is LNHDA and CDR2 is SQIVND (reference sequence). This CDR3 reads CASSPSLNSYEQFF. In DNA form, the CDR3 reads TGTGCCAGTAGCCCCAGTCTTAATTCTTATGAGCAGTTCTTC.

J is TRBJ1-4 and V is TRBV5-1, with a tentative D call TRBD1 (6 bases). Germline V gene lookup returns CDR1 SGHRS and CDR2 YFSETQ. The germline V and J ends were trimmed by 2 bases and 8 bases, with 10 bases remaining between them. This CDR3 region has 13 residues. The CDR3 nucleotides read TGCGCCAGCAGCTTCCCAGGGGCGGAAAAACTGTTTTTT. Amino acid sequence: CASSFPGAEKLFF.

The chain is built from TRBV28 and TRBJ2-7; 12 nucleotides align to TRBD1. V lost 2 bases and J lost 5; bases outside the gene matches: 4. CDR1 is MDHEN, CDR2 SYDVKM, per germline. The CDR3 covers 15 residues. The DNA of the CDR3 is TGTGCCAGCAGTTTAATCGGGACAGGGGGCCACGAGCAGTACTTC. This codes for CASSLIGTGGHEQYF.

This clone was seen a few times. The chain is built from TRBV18 and TRBJ1-4; 7 bases line up with TRBD1. CDR3 length: 16 amino acids. Germline V gives CDR1 KGHSH, CDR2 LQKENI. The V and J ends lost 4 bases and 3 bases, in that order; junction bases with no gene match: 8. The CDR3 here is CASSRAQGQPNEKLFF. As DNA, the CDR3 is TGTGCCAGCTCACGTGCCCAGGGACAGCCTAATGAAAAACTGTTTTTT.

The chain has TRBV2 and TRBJ2-4; TRBD1 is a possible D gene (5 bases). Trimming left V 5 bases short and J 7 bases short, with 15 bases between. Germline lookup yields CDR1 SNHLY and CDR2 FYNNEI. CDR3 length equals 14 residues. As DNA, the CDR3 is TGTGCCAGCAGTTTACCCCAGGGTGCCAACATTCAGTACTTC. This encodes CASSLPQGANIQYF.

This chain joins TRBV21-1 and TRBJ2-2; the D call in the table, TRBD1, was not verified against the DNA. TRBV21-1 is shown as a pseudogene. The CDR3 has 14 amino acids. CDR3 region: CASSKDMTGGELFF. The CDR3 DNA sequence: TGTGCCAGCAGCAAAGATATGACAGGCGGGGAGCTGTTTTTT.

By share, this clone counts as medium-sized. This sequence joins TRBV15 and TRBJ2-5, with 10 bases identical to TRBD1. The V and J ends lost 5 bases and 5 bases, in that order; junction bases with no gene match: 8. The CDR3 length is 15 residues. Germline V gives CDR1 LNHNV, CDR2 YYDKDF (reference sequence). The DNA for the CDR3 is TGTGCCACCAGCCCAGATGGGACAGGGGCTGAGACCCAGTACTTC. It is translated as CATSPDGTGAETQYF.

This clone was counted at least ten times. J is TRBJ1-4 and V is TRBV9; D not resolved. The CDR3 has 14 amino acids. Germline V lookup: CDR1 SGDLS, CDR2 YYNGEE. Trimming removed 3 bases at V and 6 bases at J, with 12 bases between. The DNA of the CDR3 is TGTGCCAGCAGCGCTCAACCCGGGTATGAAAAACTGTTTTTT. Translating gives CASSAQPGYEKLFF.

The gene calls are TRBV24-1 and TRBJ2-7; 10 bases fit TRBD2. The CDR3 has 15 amino acids. Germline-derived CDR1 and CDR2 are KGHDR and SFDVKD. The ends lost 2 bases at V and 0 bases at J; junction bases unmatched: 0. The CDR3 nucleotides are TGTGCCACCAGTGATTCTAGCGGGAGCTCCTACGAGCAGTACTTC. This codes for CATSDSSGSSYEQYF.

The chain recombines TRBV19 with TRBJ2-1, with TRBD2 matching over 8 bases. J was trimmed by 4 bases and V by 4 bases; bases with no gene match: 9. Per germline, CDR1 LNHDA and CDR2 SQIVND (reference sequence). The length of the CDR3 is 16 residues. CDR3 nucleotides: TGTGCCAGTAGTACACCCGGGCTAGCGGGTTACAATGAGCAGTTCTTC. Translating it yields CASSTPGLAGYNEQFF.

This clone was counted a few times. The gene calls are TRBV12-3 or TRBV12-4 and TRBJ2-5; a possible D gene is TRBD2 (5 bases). The CDR3 covers 13 residues. Trimming removed 5 bases from V and 7 bases from J, with 14 bases in between. The CDR3 DNA is TGTGCCAGCAGTGCTAACAACCGGGGGACCCAGTACTTC. Its translation is CASSANNRGTQYF.

The chain employs TRBV3-1 (or the pseudogene TRBV3-2) and TRBJ2-1, with 9 bases matching TRBD2. After removal of 0 bases from V and 10 bases from J, the junction contained 7 bases not matched to a gene. Germline lookup yields CDR1 LGHDT and CDR2 YNNKEL (reference sequence). The CDR3 runs 15 residues. The CDR3 region has the DNA TGTGCCAGCAGCCAAGAGGGAGCGGGGGGAAAGGAGCAGTTCTTC. Amino acids: CASSQEGAGGKEQFF.

The chain links TRBV3-1 (or the pseudogene TRBV3-2) to TRBJ1-4, with 9 bases that match TRBD1. Trimming took 4 bases from V and 7 from J; bases not matched to a gene: 10. The germline V gene has CDR1 LGHDT and CDR2 YNNKEL (reference sequence). The length of the CDR3 is 16 residues. The CDR3, as DNA: TGTGCCAGCAGCCCCCCGAACAGGGGGCGGGGTGAAAAACTGTTTTTT. This gives the protein CASSPPNRGRGEKLFF.

CDR3 protein: CASSTRTRTSGEQETQYF. The CDR3 DNA is TGCGCCAGCAGCACGAGAACAAGGACTAGCGGGGAACAAGAGACCCAGTACTTC. The J gene is TRBJ2-5, the V gene TRBV5-1; TRBD2 matches at 12 bases. This CDR3 is built from 18 residues. The germline gives CDR1 SGHRS, CDR2 YFSETQ. Trimming cost V 4 bases and J 2 bases; bases outside gene matches: 12.

CDR3 sequence reads: CASSIGRGSSTDTQYF. The CDR3 nucleotides are TGTGCCAGTAGTATAGGTCGGGGAAGTAGCACAGATACGCAGTATTTT. This chain uses TRBV19 with TRBJ2-3, with D tentatively TRBD2 (5 bases). Deletions cut 1 base from V and 0 bases from J, with 11 bases between. Germline CDR1 and CDR2: LNHDA and SQIVND (reference sequence). There are 16 residues in the CDR3.

CDR3 in amino acids: CASSQKGGVDSGNTIYF. The CDR3 coding sequence is TGTGCCAGCAGCCAAAAGGGAGGGGTGGACTCTGGAAACACCATATATTTT. The chain joins TRBV4-2 to TRBJ1-3; D is perhaps TRBD1 (5 bases). The CDR3 is 17 residues long. Germline V gene lookup returns CDR1 LGHNA and CDR2 YNFKEQ. With 2 bases removed from V and 0 bases from J, the gap between germline ends came to 14 bases.

This clone appeared a single time. This chain links TRBV5-6 with TRBJ2-3, with 8 bases fitting TRBD2. The CDR3 is 14 amino acids. CDR1 and CDR2 from the germline V gene are SGHDT and YYEEEE. The junction had 1 base not matched to a gene; V was cut back by 2 bases and J by 2 bases. The CDR3 DNA is TGTGCCAGCAGCTTTAGCGGGGTCACAGATACGCAGTATTTT. Translation gives CASSFSGVTDTQYF.

The rearrangement joins TRBV29-1 to TRBJ2-7, with D unresolved. Germline V lookup: CDR1 SQVTM, CDR2 ANQGSEA. Trimming cost V 7 bases and J 2 bases, with 15 bases left between them. The CDR3 contains 13 residues. CDR3 sequence (DNA): TGCAGCGCTACAATGAGAGGAGCCTACGAGCAGTACTTC. Protein sequence: CSATMRGAYEQYF.

The chain uses TRBV6-2 or TRBV6-3 and TRBJ2-3; 15 bases line up with TRBD2. Per germline, CDR1 MNHEY and CDR2 SVGEGT. The CDR3 has 19 residues. V shed 2 bases, J shed 2 bases, and the junction held 8 bases outside the gene matches. CDR3: CASSYLGLAGGLVTDTQYF. Written as DNA, the CDR3 is TGTGCCAGCAGTTACCTTGGACTAGCGGGGGGGCTTGTCACAGATACGCAGTATTTT.

The chain carries TRBV5-6 and TRBJ1-2; 7 positions match TRBD1. This CDR3 has 14 residues. J lost 7 bases, V lost 1 base, and 7 bases had no gene match. Germline assignment: CDR1 SGHDT and CDR2 YYEEEE. CDR3 sequence (DNA): TGTGCCAGCAGCTTGACAGGGGAGATCAGTGGCTACACCTTC. This codes for CASSLTGEISGYTF.